This record concerns one T cell receptor (beta chain) sequence. Its matching antigen is unknown. This record comes from a study of radiotherapy plus CTLA-4 blockade in lung cancer. The study, taken as a whole, reports: Blood saw expansion of tumor-derived TCR clones after radiotherapy plus ipilimumab.

This table comes from immunoSEQ multiplex PCR, and its TCRdb copy is limited to in-frame clones, with some not included. There are 81,000 or so clones in the sample; 60% to 85% occur only once, and over 20% lies in the top ten. The source was peripheral blood, collected from a patient treated with radiotherapy plus ipilimumab. The receptor's source is a human donor with non-small cell lung cancer whose response to radiotherapy plus ipilimumab could not be evaluated. Some clones in this sample may be carry-over from other donors' samples.

CDR3 sequence: CASSRGQLYGYTF. In DNA, the CDR3 is TGTGCCAGTAGCCGGGGACAGCTGTATGGCTACACCTTC. V usage is TRBV19 and J usage is TRBJ1-2, with 7 bases that match TRBD1. This CDR3 has 13 amino acids. J was trimmed by 5 bases and V by 6 bases; bases with no gene match: 6. CDR1 LNHDA and CDR2 SQIVND come from the germline V gene (reference sequence).